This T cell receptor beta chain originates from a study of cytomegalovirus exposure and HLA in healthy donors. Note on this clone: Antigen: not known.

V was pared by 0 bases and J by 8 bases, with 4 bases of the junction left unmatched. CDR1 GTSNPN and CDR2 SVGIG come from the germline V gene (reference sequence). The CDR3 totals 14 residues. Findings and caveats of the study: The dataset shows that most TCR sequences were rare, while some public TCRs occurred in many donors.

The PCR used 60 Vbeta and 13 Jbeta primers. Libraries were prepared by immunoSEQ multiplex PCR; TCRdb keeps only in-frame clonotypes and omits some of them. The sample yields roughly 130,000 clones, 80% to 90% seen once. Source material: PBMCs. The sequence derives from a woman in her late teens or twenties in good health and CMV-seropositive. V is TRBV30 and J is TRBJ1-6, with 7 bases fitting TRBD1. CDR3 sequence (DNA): TGTGCCTGGAGTGTCCTAGGGGGCGATTCACCCCTCCACTTT. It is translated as CAWSVLGGDSPLHF. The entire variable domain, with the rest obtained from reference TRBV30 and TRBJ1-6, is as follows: SQTIHQWPATLVQPVGSPLSLECTVEGTSNPNLYWYRQAAGRGLQLLFYSVGIGQISSEVPQNLSASRPQDRQFILSSKKLLLSDSGFYLCAWSVLGGDSPLHFGNGTRLTVT.